This note documents a single TCR beta chain sequence. Only in-frame clones appear in the TCRdb table, and some are missing; sequencing was by immunoSEQ multiplex PCR. This repertoire shows about 24,000 clones, more than 70% found once; its top ten account for 0.65%. These data originate in a study of STAT5B mutations in CD4+ large granular lymphocyte leukemia. Study information: Among healthy donors, a particular HLA allele went with more CDR3 'QG' motifs.

This receptor was taken from a human donor in good health. The sequencing sample was made of CD4+ T cells from blood buffy coats.

CDR3 sequence (DNA): TGTGCCAGCAGCCCCGCGGGGCCTGACGGTGGCTACACCTTC. Residues: CASSPAGPDGGYTF. The chain uses TRBV11-2 and TRBJ1-2; possible D gene TRBD1, 5 bases. Germline CDR1 SGHAT, CDR2 FQNNGV. Trimming removed 5 bases at V and 7 bases at J, with 17 bases between. This CDR3 comprises 14 residues.